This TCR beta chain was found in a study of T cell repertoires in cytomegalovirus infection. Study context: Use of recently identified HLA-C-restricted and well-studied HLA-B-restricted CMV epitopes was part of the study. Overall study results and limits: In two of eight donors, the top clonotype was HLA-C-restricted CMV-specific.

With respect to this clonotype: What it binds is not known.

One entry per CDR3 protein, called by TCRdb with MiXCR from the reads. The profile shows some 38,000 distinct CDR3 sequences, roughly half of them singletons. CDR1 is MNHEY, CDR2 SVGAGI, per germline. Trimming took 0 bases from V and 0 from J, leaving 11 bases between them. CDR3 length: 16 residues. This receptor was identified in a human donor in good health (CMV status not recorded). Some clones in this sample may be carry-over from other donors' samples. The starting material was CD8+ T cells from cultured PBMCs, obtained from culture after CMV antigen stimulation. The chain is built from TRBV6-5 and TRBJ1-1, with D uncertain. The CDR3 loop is CASSYSGVIMNTEAFF. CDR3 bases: TGTGCCAGCAGTTACTCTGGGGTTATAATGAACACTGAAGCTTTCTTT.